The present entry profiles one TCR beta chain with its context. As yet, its antigen is unknown. The method was immunoSEQ multiplex PCR; TCRdb's version includes in-frame clones alone and lacks a portion of them. The data show approximately 91,000 clones, about 86% seen once. The data were taken from a study of lymphopenia after photon versus proton radiotherapy. Trimming shortened V by 6 bases and J by 7 bases, and 15 bases separated the two germline ends. Germline CDR1 and CDR2: MNHEY and SVGAGI. This CDR3 has 13 residues. General study points: Oligoclonal CD8+ Temra expansion after nadir drove photon patients' diversity drop. Authors raise, but do not show, better survival with proton therapy. Photon-treated patients lost naive T cells and TCR diversity; proton-treated stayed stable.

The material sequenced was peripheral blood, taken from a patient treated with proton-based radiotherapy. The sequence was collected from a man aged 55 to 70 with pancreatic cancer. This sequence joins TRBV6-5 and TRBJ1-1, with D perhaps TRBD1 (5 bases). The CDR3 spells CASRPAGRGEAFF. CDR3 bases: TGTGCCAGCAGGCCCGCAGGGAGGGGTGAAGCTTTCTTT.